A single TCR beta chain is shown here with its context. One end of the junction is discordant with germline, which a read error may explain. The data belong to a study of CD8 T cells in Susac syndrome. An input of roughly 0.5 to 1 ug of RNA was subjected to reverse transcription using random hexamers. Amplification of TCR beta CDR3 was carried out by immunoSEQ multiplex PCR, which covered 54 Vbeta and 13 Jbeta segments. TCRdb independently ran MiXCR on the immunoSEQ multiplex PCR reads; one entry per CDR3 protein. The sample lists some 58,000 distinct CDR3 sequences, about 95% seen once, with approximately 0.8% in the top ten. This clonotype originated in a human donor with Susac syndrome. The sequencing sample was made of CD8+ T cells from PBMCs.

CDR3 in amino acids: CASSDRTATLGGPSF. The CDR3 DNA follows: TGTGCCAGCAGCGACCGGACAGCTACCTTAGGGGGCCCTTCCTTC. The V call is TRBV12-3 or TRBV12-4, the J call TRBJ2-1; 7 bases align to TRBD1. The CDR3 contains 15 residues.